A selection of T cell receptor beta chains follows, all from one sample in a study of T cell responses to AZD1222 COVID-19 vaccine. The table came from immunoSEQ multiplex PCR; TCRdb's copy has only in-frame clones and leaves some out. The sample lists roughly 100,000 clones, roughly 83% seen once, with about 14% in the top ten. The material sequenced was peripheral blood, taken 28 days after the second AZD1222 dose. All receptors derive from an adult who received the AZD1222 COVID-19 vaccine. Both conserved end residues are part of each CDR3. D genes are given only for firm matches. The listing skips clone size in some rows; elsewhere it reads once, few, many or a size class.

j_call d_call clone_size v_call cdr3_nt cdr3_aa
TRBJ2-5 TRBD2 - TRBV6-5 TGTGCCCGTGGGGGAGCGGGAAGGGAGACCCAGTACTTC CARGGAGRETQYF
TRBJ2-6 - - TRBV5-1 TGCGCCAGCAGCTTGGCCCCCCGGGTTGCTGGGGCCAACGTCCTGACTTTC CASSLAPRVAGANVLTF
TRBJ1-2 - - TRBV12-3/TRBV12-4 TGTGCCAGCACCTGGGAAGGATTGGATGGCTACACCTTC CASTWEGLDGYTF
TRBJ1-5 - once TRBV18 TGTGCCAGCTCACCATCGGGGGTACCCCACAATCAGCCCCAGCATTTT CASSPSGVPHNQPQHF
TRBJ1-2 TRBD1 - TRBV6-5 TGTGCCAGCAGTCCCAGGGGGACCGGCTACACCTTC CASSPRGTGYTF
TRBJ2-7 TRBD1 - TRBV2 TGTGCCAGCAGCCGGGACAGGGGCTCCGAGCAGTACTTC CASSRDRGSEQYF
TRBJ2-7 - - TRBV12-2 TGTGCAAGTCGTCCTCTGGGGAGGGGCTCCTACGAGCAGTACTTC CASRPLGRGSYEQYF
TRBJ2-5 - - TRBV19 TGTGCCAGTAGTCGTGGAGGGCTGGGATTCGGGACCCAGTACTTC CASSRGGLGFGTQYF
TRBJ1-2 TRBD1 - TRBV24-1 TGTGCCACCAGTGATTTCGTGACAGGGGGTCGTGGCTACACCTTC CATSDFVTGGRGYTF
TRBJ1-6 - - TRBV6-1 TGTGCCAGCAGTGAAGTGTCACCCCTCCACTTT CASSEVSPLHF
TRBJ1-6 - - TRBV10-2 TGCGCCAGCAGTGAGTCCCTCGGGCTAAGCTCCTATAATTCACCCCTCCACTTT CASSESLGLSSYNSPLHF
TRBJ2-2 - - TRBV12-5 TGTGCTAGTGGTTCTTTGGGGCCCACCGGGGAGCTGTTTTTT CASGSLGPTGELFF
TRBJ2-6 - - TRBV7-3 TGTGCCAGCAGCCTCGCGTTGGTCCCTGGGGCCAACGTCCTGACTTTC CASSLALVPGANVLTF
TRBJ2-7 TRBD1 - TRBV5-1 TGCGCCAGCAGCCCTGGGACAGACTCACCCATCCACGAGCAGTACTTC CASSPGTDSPIHEQYF
TRBJ2-1 TRBD2 - TRBV5-1 TGCGCCAGCAGTTTAGCGGGCTCCTACAATGAGCAGTTCTTC CASSLAGSYNEQFF
TRBJ1-5 TRBD1 - TRBV4-1 TGCGCCAGCAGCCAAGAAGGGACAGGGGTTAATCAGCCCCAGCATTTT CASSQEGTGVNQPQHF
TRBJ2-3 - - TRBV10-1 TGCGCCAGCAGTGAGTCGACGGCTTCCCCCGATACGCAGTATTTT CASSESTASPDTQYF
TRBJ1-1 - - TRBV6-6 TGTGCCAGCAGTTTTGGAAGGAACACTGAAGCTTTCTTT CASSFGRNTEAFF
TRBJ1-1 - - TRBV6-1 TGTGCCAGCAGTGAACCAGAGCGCTACACTGAAGCTTTCTTT CASSEPERYTEAFF
TRBJ1-1 TRBD1 - TRBV6-5 TGTGCCAGCAGCCAGGGGGCGAGGCCCACTGAAGCTTTCTTT CASSQGARPTEAFF
TRBJ1-1 TRBD1 - TRBV2 TGTGCCAGCAGTGATGGACAGGTGATGAACACTGAAGCTTTCTTT CASSDGQVMNTEAFF
TRBJ1-1 - - TRBV19 TGTGCCAGTAGTATTTTTGAGGGGAACACTGAAGCTTTCTTT CASSIFEGNTEAFF
TRBJ1-1 - - TRBV7-8 TGTGCCAGCAGCCTCCCTGCCGCGGGTGGGTTCGGGAACACTGAAGCTTTCTTT CASSLPAAGGFGNTEAFF